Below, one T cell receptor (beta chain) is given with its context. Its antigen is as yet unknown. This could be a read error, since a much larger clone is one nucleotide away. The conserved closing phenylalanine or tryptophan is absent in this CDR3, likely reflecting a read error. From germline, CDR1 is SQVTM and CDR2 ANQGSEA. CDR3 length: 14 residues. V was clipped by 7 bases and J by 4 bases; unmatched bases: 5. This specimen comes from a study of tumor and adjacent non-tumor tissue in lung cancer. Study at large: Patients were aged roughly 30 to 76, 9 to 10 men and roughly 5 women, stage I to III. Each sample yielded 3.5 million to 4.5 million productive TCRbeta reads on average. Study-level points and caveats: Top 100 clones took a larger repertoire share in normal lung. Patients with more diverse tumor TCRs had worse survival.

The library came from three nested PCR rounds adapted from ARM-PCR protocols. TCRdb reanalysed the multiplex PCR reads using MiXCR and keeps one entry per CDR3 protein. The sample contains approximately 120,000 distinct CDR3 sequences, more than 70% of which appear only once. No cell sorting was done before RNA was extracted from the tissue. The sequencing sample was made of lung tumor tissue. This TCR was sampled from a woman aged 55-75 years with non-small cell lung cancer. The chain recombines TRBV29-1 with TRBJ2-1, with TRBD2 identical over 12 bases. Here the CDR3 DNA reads TGCAGCGAAGTGACTAGCGGGGGATACAATGAGCAGTTCTTA. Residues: CSEVTSGGYNEQFL.